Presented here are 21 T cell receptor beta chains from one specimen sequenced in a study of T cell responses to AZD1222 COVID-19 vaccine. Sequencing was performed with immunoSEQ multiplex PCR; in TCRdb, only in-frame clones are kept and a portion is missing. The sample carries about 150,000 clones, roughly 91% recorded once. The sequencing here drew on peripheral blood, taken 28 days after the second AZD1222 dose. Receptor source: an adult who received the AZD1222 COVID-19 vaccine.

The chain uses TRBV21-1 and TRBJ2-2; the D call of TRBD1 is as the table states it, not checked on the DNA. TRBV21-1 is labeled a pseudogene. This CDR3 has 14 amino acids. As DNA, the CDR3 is TGTGCCAGCAGCAAAAGGAAGTACCGGGACATCCAAATTTTT. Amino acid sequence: CASSKRKYRDIQIF.

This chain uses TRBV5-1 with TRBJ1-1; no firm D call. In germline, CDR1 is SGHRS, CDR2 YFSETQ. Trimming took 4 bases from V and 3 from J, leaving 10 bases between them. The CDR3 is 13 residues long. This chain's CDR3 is CASSTFGDTEAFF. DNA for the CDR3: TGCGCCAGCAGCACGTTTGGGGACACTGAAGCTTTCTTT.

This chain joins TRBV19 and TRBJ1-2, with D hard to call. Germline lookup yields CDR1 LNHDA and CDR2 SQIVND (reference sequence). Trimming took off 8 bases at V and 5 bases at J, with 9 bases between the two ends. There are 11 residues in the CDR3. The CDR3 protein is CASRTLYGYTF. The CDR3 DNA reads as TGTGCCAGTCGAACGCTTTATGGCTACACCTTC.

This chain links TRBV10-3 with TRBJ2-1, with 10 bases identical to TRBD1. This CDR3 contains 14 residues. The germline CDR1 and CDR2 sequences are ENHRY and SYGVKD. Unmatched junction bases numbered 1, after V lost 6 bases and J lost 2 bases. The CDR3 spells CAIRTGGAYNEQFF. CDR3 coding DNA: TGTGCCATCAGGACAGGGGGCGCCTACAATGAGCAGTTCTTC.

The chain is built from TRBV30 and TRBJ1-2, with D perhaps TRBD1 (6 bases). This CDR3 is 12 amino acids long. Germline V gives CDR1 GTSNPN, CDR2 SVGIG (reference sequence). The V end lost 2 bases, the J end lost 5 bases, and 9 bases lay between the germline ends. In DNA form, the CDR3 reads TGTGCCTGGAGTCCAGGGGCTTATGGCTACACCTTC. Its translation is CAWSPGAYGYTF.

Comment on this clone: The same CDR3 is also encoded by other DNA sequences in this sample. CDR3 coding DNA: TGTGCCAGCAGCGTAGGGCAGGGAACTTATGGCTACACCTTC. Translating it yields CASSVGQGTYGYTF. This chain links TRBV9 with TRBJ1-2, with D maybe TRBD1 (5 bases). The V end was cut by 0 bases, the J end by 5 bases, with 11 bases between. CDR3 length: 14 residues. Germline CDR1 reads SGDLS; CDR2 reads YYNGEE.

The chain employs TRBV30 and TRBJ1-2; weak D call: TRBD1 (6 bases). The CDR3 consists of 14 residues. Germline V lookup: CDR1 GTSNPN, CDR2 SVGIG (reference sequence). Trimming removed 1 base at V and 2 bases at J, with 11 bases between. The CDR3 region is CAWSEGVGNYGYTF. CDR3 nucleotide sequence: TGTGCCTGGAGTGAGGGGGTAGGGAACTATGGCTACACCTTC. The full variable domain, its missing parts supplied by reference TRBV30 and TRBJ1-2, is SQTIHQWPATLVQPVGSPLSLECTVEGTSNPNLYWYRQAAGRGLQLLFYSVGIGQISSEVPQNLSASRPQDRQFILSSKKLLLSDSGFYLCAWSEGVGNYGYTFGSGTRLTVV.

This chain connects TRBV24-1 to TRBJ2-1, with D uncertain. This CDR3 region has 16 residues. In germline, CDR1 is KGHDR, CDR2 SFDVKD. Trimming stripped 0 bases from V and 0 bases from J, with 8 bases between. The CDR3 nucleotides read TGTGCCACCAGTGATTTGGGCACAAGCTCCTACAATGAGCAGTTCTTC. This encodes CATSDLGTSSYNEQFF.

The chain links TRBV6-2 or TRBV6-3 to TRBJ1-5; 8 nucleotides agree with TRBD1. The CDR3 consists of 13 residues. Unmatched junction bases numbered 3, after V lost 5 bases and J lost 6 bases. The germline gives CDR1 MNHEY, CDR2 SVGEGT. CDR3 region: CASSQDRAQPQHF. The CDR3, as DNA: TGTGCCAGCAGTCAGGACAGGGCTCAGCCCCAGCATTTT.

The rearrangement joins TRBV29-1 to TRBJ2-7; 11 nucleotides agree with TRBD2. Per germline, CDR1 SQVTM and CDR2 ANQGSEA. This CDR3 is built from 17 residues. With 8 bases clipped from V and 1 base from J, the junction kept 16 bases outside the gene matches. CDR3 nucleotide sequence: TGCAGCCGAGGACAGGGGCAACTAGCGGGAGATTCCTACGAGCAGTACTTC. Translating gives CSRGQGQLAGDSYEQYF.

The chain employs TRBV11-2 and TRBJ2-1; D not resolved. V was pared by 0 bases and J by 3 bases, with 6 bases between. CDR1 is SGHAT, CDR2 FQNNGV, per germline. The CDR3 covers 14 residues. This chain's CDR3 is CASSLDPGYNEQFF. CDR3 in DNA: TGTGCCAGCAGCTTAGACCCGGGCTACAATGAGCAGTTCTTC.

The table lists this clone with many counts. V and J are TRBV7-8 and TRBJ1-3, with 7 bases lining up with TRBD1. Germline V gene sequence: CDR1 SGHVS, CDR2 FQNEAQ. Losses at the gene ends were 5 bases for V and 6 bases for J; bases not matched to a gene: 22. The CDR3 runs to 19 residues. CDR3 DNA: TGTGCCAGCAGCCCTTACCGCATACCCGGGACAGTTGGATTAAACACCATATATTTT. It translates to CASSPYRIPGTVGLNTIYF.

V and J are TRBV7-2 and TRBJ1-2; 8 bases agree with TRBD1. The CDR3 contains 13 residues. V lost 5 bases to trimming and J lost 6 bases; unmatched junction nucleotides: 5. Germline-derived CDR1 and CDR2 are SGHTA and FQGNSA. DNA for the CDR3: TGTGCCAGCAGCCCCGGACAGGGCAATGGCTACACCTTC. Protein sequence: CASSPGQGNGYTF.

This chain's CDR3 is CASSPYLGQGGTEAFF. Here the CDR3 DNA reads TGCGCCAGCAGCCCTTACCTTGGACAGGGGGGCACTGAAGCTTTCTTT. The chain has TRBV5-1 and TRBJ1-1; 10 nucleotides match TRBD1. This CDR3 has 16 residues. J gave up 4 bases and V 4 bases, and 10 bases lay outside the gene matches. Germline V lookup: CDR1 SGHRS, CDR2 YFSETQ.

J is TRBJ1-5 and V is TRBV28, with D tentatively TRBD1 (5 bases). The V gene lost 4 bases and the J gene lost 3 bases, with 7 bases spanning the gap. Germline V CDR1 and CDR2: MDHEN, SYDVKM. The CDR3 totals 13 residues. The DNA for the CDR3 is TGTGCCAGCAGTTCAGGGATCAATCAGCCCCAGCATTTT. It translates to CASSSGINQPQHF.

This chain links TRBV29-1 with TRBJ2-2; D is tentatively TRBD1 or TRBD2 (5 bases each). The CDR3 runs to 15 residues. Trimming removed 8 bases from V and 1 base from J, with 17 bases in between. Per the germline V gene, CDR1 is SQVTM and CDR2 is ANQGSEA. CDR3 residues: CSTRSGTGNTGELFF. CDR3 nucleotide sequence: TGCAGCACACGTTCCGGGACGGGGAACACCGGGGAGCTGTTTTTT.

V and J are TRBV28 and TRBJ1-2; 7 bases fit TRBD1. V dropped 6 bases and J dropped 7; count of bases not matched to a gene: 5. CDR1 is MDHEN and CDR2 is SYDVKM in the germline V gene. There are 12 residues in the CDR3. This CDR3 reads CASRTGSSGYTF. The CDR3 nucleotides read TGTGCCAGCAGGACAGGGTCATCTGGCTACACCTTC.

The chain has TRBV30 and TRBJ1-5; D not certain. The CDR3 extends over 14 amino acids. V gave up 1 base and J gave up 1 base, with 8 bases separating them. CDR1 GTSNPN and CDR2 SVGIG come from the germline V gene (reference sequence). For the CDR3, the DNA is TGTGCCTGGAGTGGGATACGGAGCAATCAGCCCCAGCATTTT. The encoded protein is CAWSGIRSNQPQHF.

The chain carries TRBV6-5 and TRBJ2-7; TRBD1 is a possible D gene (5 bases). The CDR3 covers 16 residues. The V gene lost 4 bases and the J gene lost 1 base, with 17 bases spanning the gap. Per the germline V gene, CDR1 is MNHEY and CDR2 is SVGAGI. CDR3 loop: CASSSQAGRLSYEQYF. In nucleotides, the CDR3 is TGTGCCAGCAGTTCCCAAGCAGGGCGGCTATCCTACGAGCAGTACTTC.

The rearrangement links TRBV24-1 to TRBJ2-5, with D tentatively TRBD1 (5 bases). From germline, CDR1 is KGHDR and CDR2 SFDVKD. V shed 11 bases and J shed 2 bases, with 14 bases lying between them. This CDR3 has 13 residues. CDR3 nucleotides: TGTGCCATCCCCCGAGGACAACAAGAGACCCAGTACTTC. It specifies CAIPRGQQETQYF.

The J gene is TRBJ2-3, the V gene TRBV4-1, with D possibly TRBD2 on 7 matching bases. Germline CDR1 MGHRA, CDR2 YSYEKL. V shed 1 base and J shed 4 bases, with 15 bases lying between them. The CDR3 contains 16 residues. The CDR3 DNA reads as TGCGCCAGCAGCCAAGTAGGGCAGGGGAGGGCAGATACGCAGTATTTT. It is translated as CASSQVGQGRADTQYF.